The text below deals with one TCR beta chain. TCRdb keeps only in-frame clones here, not all; method: immunoSEQ multiplex PCR. The top ten clones hold 1.3% of a sample with about 72,000 clones, 87% of them seen once. With V trimmed by 6 bases and J by 4 bases, 8 bases remained unmatched. There are 16 residues in the CDR3. Germline V gene lookup returns CDR1 MDHEN and CDR2 SYDVKM. This sample was included in a study of OX40 agonist ivuxolimab in advanced cancers. Overall study: Under the entry rules, prior anti-PD-1, anti-PD-L1 or anti-CTLA-4 therapy was allowed, and approximately 40% had some.

The sequence was collected from an adult with an advanced solid tumor such as melanoma, head and neck, liver or kidney cancer. The gene calls are TRBV28 and TRBJ2-6; 8 nucleotides line up with TRBD1. The sample was CD4+ or CD8+ T cells sorted from blood, taken in a trial of the OX40 agonist ivuxolimab. CDR3 coding DNA: TGTGCCAGCAGGCATCGGACAGGGTTCGGGGCCAACGTCCTGACTTTC. Translation: CASRHRTGFGANVLTF.